This T cell receptor (beta chain) is from a study of CD4 and CD8 cells across lung adenocarcinoma regions. V shed 5 bases and J shed 9 bases, with 13 bases lying between them. The CDR3 covers 12 residues. Donors had localized lung adenocarcinoma, a non-small cell lung cancer. TCRdb recomputed calls from the PCR reads with MiXCR, one row per CDR3 protein. The sample records around 5,500 distinct CDR3 sequences, about 50% being singletons. Sequencing was done on a sample of CD4+ T cells from the margin of a lung tumor. This receptor was taken from a male donor with lung adenocarcinoma. The CD4 and CD8 labels of this study may be unreliable. J is TRBJ1-2 and V is TRBV12-3 or TRBV12-4; unclear D gene. CDR3: CASSRSRLRYTF. DNA of the CDR3: TGTGCCAGCAGTCGAAGCCGCTTGCGCTACACCTTC.